Included here is one T cell receptor (beta chain) sequence, with context. Its antigen remains unknown. TCRdb reworked the 5' RACE reads into one entry per CDR3 protein, no DNA. In total, the table holds 400,000 or so distinct CDR3 sequences. The record originates from a study of T cells expressing NK-cell markers. Findings and caveats of the study: Four donors showed these clonotypes also leading the CD3+CD56-NKG2C+ fraction.

This CDR3 is built from 14 residues. Germline loops: CDR1 SGHRS, CDR2 YFSETQ. Sequenced input: blood T cells: a sorted CD56 or NKG2C T cell subset, CD4+ or CD8+ T cells, or bulk PBMC T cells (not recorded which). This receptor was identified in a woman between 50 and 59 years old in good health. V usage is TRBV5-1 and J usage is TRBJ1-3; TCRdb outputs TRBD1, but without DNA this stays unchecked. This CDR3 reads CASRGTTSGNTIYF.